The following is a T cell receptor beta chain sequence with its context. What antigen it recognizes has not been identified. Per-base qualities were not stored, and no clone one base away is much larger. These data belong to a study of shared clonotypes between healthy human individuals (dated by TCRdb to the early 2020s). Broadly, across the study: A few men and a couple of women, aged 18 to 49 years, made up the cohort. Per donor, three plates each were used for CD4 naive and CD4 memory, two for CD8 naive, and one for CD8 memory. The study deeply sequenced blood TCR repertoires of roughly five healthy adults to estimate repertoire size and the extent of clonotype sharing between individuals. To increase sequencing depth and limit assay-specific biases, TCR repertoire library preparation and sequencing were carried out by different laboratories using diverse techniques. Between about 0.94 and 8.9 billion PBMCs per donor were obtained by leukapheresis. What the authors observed across the whole study: When several donors were compared, the shared fraction of clonotypes was 5% to 6.5% for naive CD4, more than 3% for naive CD8, 2.3% for memory CD4, and around 0.37% for memory CD8. Only blood was sampled, and tissue TCR repertoires likely differ from those in blood. The genetic and exposure-history diversity represented was limited by the small number of donors. Naive subsets generally had larger estimated clonotype richness than memory subsets. Incomplete sequencing was indicated by rarefaction of sorted-subset datasets, despite the large sequencing depth. Higher generation probabilities were observed for clonotypes shared by all four sorted-subset donors than for non-shared clonotypes. Based on pairwise subsampling, the degree of clonotype sharing among donors was expected to be affected by sequencing depth.

Here V drops 4 bases and J drops 4 bases, and the junction holds 7 bases not matched to any gene. The CDR3 holds 16 amino acids from the cysteine to the phenylalanine. Only CDR3 DNA is held: 48 bases, read in frame from base 1. Taken from the germline V gene, the CDR1 and CDR2 loops are SGHRS and YFSETQ. The donors were healthy, HIV-negative adults with no recently reported acute infections or vaccinations. All donors were Caucasian adults living in Nashville, Tennessee, USA. CD4+ T cells were enriched by magnetic negative selection, after which naive cells were positively selected on CD45RA and the negative fraction was taken as the memory subset. Blood was obtained by leukapheresis, after which PBMCs were separated by Ficoll-Histopaque density gradient centrifugation and cryopreserved in liquid nitrogen vapor phase. Analytical flow cytometry was used to check the purity and quantity of every magnetically sorted T cell population. From each sorted fraction, genomic DNA was isolated and quantified by UV absorbance on a Nanodrop 2000c.

TCR CDR3 regions were amplified from genomic DNA by multiplex PCR using the deep immunoSEQ assay. For each cell subset, the extracted genomic DNA was distributed evenly across all wells of several immunoSEQ 96-well plates, and each plate served as one replicate. For sorted subsets, about 200 ng genomic DNA, equal to about 30,000 T cell genomes, was loaded into each replicate PCR. The purified libraries were quantified using a Qubit 3.0 fluorometer, sized with a Bioanalyzer 2100, and then quantified again using the KAPA Library Quantification kit. Each immunoSEQ 96-well plate was sequenced on its own single-read 150-cycle Illumina NextSeq 550 flow cell. In the authors' own workflow: Because the immunoSEQ output held only junctional sequences and lacked quality scores, the filtering could not match the filtering applied to full-length reads. To assign V/J genes and CDR3, sequences were annotated against IMGT germline references using PyIR, a Python wrapper for IgBLAST v1.9. Reads were removed for weak V/J assignments (E-value above 1e-6), missing CDR3, stop codons, out-of-frame junctions, or ambiguous translated residues. V3J clonotypes were defined by identical inferred V gene, J gene, and CDR3 amino acid sequence. Percentage overlap between repertoires was calculated by dividing the number of shared unique clonotypes by the size of the smaller repertoire. Richness of each repertoire was evaluated using RTK rarefaction, the Chao1 estimator, and Recon v2.1 estimates of unobserved clonotypes. OLGA was used to compute generation probabilities for all TCRbeta clonotypes that the gDNA method yielded from a few donors. The source is immuneACCESS, and TCRdb retained only in-frame sequences with V and J called. Part of the clones is not carried over; for the studies checked, unresolved V genes explain less than half of this, and the remainder is unexplained. The D gene and trimming were derived from the DNA, and the V and J assignments and clone size from that table. This sample comprises about 1.5 million clones, about 96% of them detected only once. In total, the top ten clones hold roughly 1.2% of the sample.

Recombination linked TRBV5-1 to TRBJ2-2; 10 nucleotides in the junction match TRBD1. The TCR comes from a man aged 30-40 years in good health. Material: naive CD4+ T cells sorted from blood. The cell subset or site label for this specimen denotes: CD45RA+ positively selected. The CDR3 loop reads CASSLPGTGATGELFF. The DNA sequence is TGCGCCAGCAGCCTACCCGGGACAGGGGCCACCGGGGAGCTGTTTTTT.